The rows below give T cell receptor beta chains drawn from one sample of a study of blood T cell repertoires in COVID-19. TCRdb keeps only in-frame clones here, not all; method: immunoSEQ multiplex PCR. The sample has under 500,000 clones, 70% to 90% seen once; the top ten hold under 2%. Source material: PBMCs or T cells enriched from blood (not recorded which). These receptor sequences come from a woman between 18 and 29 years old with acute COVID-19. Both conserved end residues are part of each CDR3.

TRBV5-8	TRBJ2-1	CASSRDYENLNEQFF
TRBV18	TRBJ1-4	CASSPAQGNEKLFF
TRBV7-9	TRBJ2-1	CASSSVGGPYNEQFF
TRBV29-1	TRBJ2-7	CSVEKGAVGREQYF
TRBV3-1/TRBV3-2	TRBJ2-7	CASSQGGAQYF
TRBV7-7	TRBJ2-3	CASSHRLAGGADTQYF
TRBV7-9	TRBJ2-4	CASSFVRGIQYF
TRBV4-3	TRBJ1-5	CASSQSGTGNQPQHF
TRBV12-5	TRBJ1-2	CASGQGYGYTF
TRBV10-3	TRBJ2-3	CATGGQTTDTQYF
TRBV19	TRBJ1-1	CASSVDTNTEAFF
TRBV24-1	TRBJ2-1	CATSDSRPSGGKSYNEQFF
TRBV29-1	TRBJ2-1	CSVGGTSGFREQFF
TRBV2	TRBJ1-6	CASSGATGVNSPLHF
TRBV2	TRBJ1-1	CASNLAGSHTEAFF
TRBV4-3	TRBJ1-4	CASSQATNYNEKLFF
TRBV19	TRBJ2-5	CASSNHPGNQETQYF
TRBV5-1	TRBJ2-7	CASSKPGQTYEQYF
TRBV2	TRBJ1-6	CASSASRGYNSPLHF
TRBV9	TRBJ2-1	CASSFRGELRNEQFF
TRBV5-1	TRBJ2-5	CASSFTTGEETQYF
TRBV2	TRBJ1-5	CASRDSVSNQPQHF
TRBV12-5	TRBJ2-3	CASGLTPSGRDTDTQYF
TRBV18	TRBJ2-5	CASSPLGAGGVETQYF
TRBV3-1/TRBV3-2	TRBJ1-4	CASSQVVKNPEKLFF
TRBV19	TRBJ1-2	CASSTRQGVDYGYTF
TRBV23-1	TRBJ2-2	CASSLPGQGFGELFF
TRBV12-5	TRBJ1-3	CASGQPTGGNTIYF
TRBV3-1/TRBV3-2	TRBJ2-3	CASSPRGRWADTQYF
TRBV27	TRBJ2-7	CASSLERGRYEQYF
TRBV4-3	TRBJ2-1	CASSGGLAGGNEQFF
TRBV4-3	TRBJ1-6	CASSQDQAESSYNSPLHF
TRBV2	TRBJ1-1	CASHPGTGIRNTEAFF
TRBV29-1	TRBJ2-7	CSVEDRAEQYF
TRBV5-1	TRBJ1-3	CASSLDQGNTIYF
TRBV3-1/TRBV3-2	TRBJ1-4	CASSQNRVQGQNTFNEKLFF
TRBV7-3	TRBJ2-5	CASSPGGQETQYF
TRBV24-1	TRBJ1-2	CATSDAGLNYGYTF
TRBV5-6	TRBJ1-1	CASSLEAGKNTEAFF
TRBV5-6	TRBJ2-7	CASSLEDSLNLEQYF
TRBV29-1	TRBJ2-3	CSVDNTDTQYF
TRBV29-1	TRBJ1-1	CSVRGNWGTEAFF
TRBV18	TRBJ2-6	CASSPSPSSGANVLTF
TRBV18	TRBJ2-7	CASSQRDRGEQYF
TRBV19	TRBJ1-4	CASSTTGGKLFF
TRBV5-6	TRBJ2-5	CASSLAGTGAEGETQYF
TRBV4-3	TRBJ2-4	CASSQGMTGTAAKNIQYF
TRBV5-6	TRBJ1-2	CASSPEDSSFYGYTF
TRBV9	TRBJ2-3	CASKGTASTDTQYF
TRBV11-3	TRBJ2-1	CASSLGGGNGDEQFF
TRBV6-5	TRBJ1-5	CASSSQGRNQPQHF
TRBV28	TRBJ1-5	CASSSRGGGNQPQHF
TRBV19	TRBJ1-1	CASVGRLWAFF
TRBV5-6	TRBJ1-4	CASSLSGTINEKLFF